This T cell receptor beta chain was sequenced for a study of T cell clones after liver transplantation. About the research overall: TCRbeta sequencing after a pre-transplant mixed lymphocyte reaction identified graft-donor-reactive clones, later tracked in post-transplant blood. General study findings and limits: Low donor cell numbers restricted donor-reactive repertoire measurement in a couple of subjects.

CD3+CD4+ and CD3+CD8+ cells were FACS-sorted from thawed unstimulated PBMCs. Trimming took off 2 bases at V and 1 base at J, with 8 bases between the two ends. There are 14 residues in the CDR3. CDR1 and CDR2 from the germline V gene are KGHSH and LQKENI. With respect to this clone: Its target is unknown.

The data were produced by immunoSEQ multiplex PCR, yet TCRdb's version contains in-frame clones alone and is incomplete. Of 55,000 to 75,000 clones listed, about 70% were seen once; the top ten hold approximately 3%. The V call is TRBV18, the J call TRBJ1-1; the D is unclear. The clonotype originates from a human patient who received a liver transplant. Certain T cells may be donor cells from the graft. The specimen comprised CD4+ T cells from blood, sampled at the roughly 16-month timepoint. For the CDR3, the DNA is TGTGCCAGCTCACCAACGGACCGGAACACTGAAGCTTTCTTT. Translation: CASSPTDRNTEAFF.